This is a list of T cell receptor beta chains from one sample in a study of blood T cell repertoires in COVID-19. Some clones are missing from TCRdb's copy, which holds only in-frame ones; the method was immunoSEQ multiplex PCR. The repertoire consists of more than 100,000 clones, with 80% to 90% occurring once and the leading ten covering around 4.2%. Input material: peripheral blood. The receptors here all came from a man aged 35-49 years with acute or convalescent COVID-19. The CDR3 runs from the conserved cysteine through the conserved F or W. Clone sizes are given selectively: once, few, many, or a class where the clone is expanded.

CDR3: CASGVAEYYGYTF
J: TRBJ1-2
size: few
V: TRBV2

CDR3: CASSLDTGTEAFF
J: TRBJ1-1
size: .
V: TRBV7-7

CDR3: CASSEVWRQGNSPLHF
J: TRBJ1-6
size: .
V: TRBV6-1

CDR3: CASSLHPGDYGYTF
J: TRBJ1-2
size: .
V: TRBV11-2

CDR3: CASSSQRGWTEAFF
J: TRBJ1-1
size: .
V: TRBV5-4

CDR3: CASSRGTGGAYGYTF
J: TRBJ1-2
size: once
V: TRBV3-1/TRBV3-2

CDR3: CATSSRQGGDWSQYF
J: TRBJ2-5
size: .
V: TRBV15

CDR3: CASSVAPLGGRNGEQFF
J: TRBJ2-1
size: .
V: TRBV9

CDR3: CAWSAGGQYTEAFF
J: TRBJ1-1
size: .
V: TRBV30

CDR3: CSASQGASGNTIYF
J: TRBJ1-3
size: once
V: TRBV20-1

CDR3: CASSIGGRDEKLFF
J: TRBJ1-4
size: .
V: TRBV19

CDR3: CASSYLTDGTQYF
J: TRBJ2-3
size: .
V: TRBV6-5

CDR3: CASSLGPGDQPQHF
J: TRBJ1-5
size: .
V: TRBV5-6

CDR3: CASSLPQGREDGELFF
J: TRBJ2-2
size: .
V: TRBV5-1

CDR3: CASSPGQGIYSGNTIYF
J: TRBJ1-3
size: .
V: TRBV7-8

CDR3: CAWGAQVNQPQHF
J: TRBJ1-5
size: once
V: TRBV30

CDR3: CASSIAQNTGELFF
J: TRBJ2-2
size: .
V: TRBV19

CDR3: CASSQGARSYGYTF
J: TRBJ1-2
size: once
V: TRBV19

CDR3: CASSPPRLAGVNEQYF
J: TRBJ2-7
size: .
V: TRBV27

CDR3: CASSPGLGMDTQYF
J: TRBJ2-3
size: .
V: TRBV18